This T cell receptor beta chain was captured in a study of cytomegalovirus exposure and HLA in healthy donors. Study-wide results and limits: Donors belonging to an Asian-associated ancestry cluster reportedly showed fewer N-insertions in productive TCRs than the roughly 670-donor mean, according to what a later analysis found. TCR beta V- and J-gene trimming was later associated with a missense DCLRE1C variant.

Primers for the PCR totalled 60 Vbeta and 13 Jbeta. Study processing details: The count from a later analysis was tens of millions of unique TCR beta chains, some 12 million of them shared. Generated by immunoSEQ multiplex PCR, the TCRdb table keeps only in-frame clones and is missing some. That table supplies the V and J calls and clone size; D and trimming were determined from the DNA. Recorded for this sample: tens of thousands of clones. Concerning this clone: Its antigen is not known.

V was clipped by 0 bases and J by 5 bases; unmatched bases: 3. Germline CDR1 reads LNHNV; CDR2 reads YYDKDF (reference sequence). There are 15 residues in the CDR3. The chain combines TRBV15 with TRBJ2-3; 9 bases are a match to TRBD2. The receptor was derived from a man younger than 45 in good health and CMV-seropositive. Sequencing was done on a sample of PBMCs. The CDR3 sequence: CATSRDPAGGDTQYF. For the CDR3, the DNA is TGTGCCACCAGCAGAGACCCAGCGGGGGGAGATACGCAGTATTTT.